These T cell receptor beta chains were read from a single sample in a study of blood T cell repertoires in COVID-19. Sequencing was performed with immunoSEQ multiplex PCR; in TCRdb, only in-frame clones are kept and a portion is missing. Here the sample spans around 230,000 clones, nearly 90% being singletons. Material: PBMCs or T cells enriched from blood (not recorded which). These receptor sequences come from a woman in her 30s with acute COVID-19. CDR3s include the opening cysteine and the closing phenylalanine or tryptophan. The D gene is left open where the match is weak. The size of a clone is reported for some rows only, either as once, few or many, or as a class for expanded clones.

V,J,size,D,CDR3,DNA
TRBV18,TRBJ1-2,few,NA,CASSPPANREHGYTF,TGTGCCAGCTCACCACCCGCGAACAGGGAACATGGCTACACCTTC
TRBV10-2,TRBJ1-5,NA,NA,CASSVQGDQPQHF,TGCGCCAGCAGTGTACAGGGAGATCAGCCCCAGCATTTT
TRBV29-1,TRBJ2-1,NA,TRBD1,CSVETRGQKQFF,TGCAGCGTTGAAACCAGGGGGCAGAAGCAGTTCTTC
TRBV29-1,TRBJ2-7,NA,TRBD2,CSVEGLLGGGAYEQYF,TGCAGCGTTGAAGGTCTCTTGGGCGGGGGGGCCTACGAGCAGTACTTC
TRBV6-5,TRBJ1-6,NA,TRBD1,CASSAGGRYNSPLHF,TGTGCCAGCAGCGCAGGGGGCAGGTATAATTCACCCCTCCACTTT
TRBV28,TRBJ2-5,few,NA,CASSFMETQYF,TGTGCCAGCAGTTTTATGGAGACCCAGTACTTC
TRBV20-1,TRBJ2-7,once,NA,CSARDTYEQYF,TGCAGTGCCAGGGATACCTACGAGCAGTACTTC
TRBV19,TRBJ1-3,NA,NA,CASSMRQLSGNTIYF,TGTGCCAGTAGTATGAGGCAGCTCTCTGGAAACACCATATATTTT
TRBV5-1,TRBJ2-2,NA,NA,CASSSGETGELFF,TGCGCCAGCAGCTCAGGGGAGACCGGGGAGCTGTTTTTT
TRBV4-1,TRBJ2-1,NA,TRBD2,CASRPGTSGPGQFF,TGCGCCAGCCGTCCCGGGACTAGCGGCCCGGGGCAGTTCTTC
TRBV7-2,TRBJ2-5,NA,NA,CASSSTGLSQETQYF,TGTGCCAGCAGCTCAACCGGACTGTCACAAGAGACCCAGTACTTC
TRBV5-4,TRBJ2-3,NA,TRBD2,CASSLGASGGINTQYF,TGTGCCAGCAGCTTGGGCGCTAGCGGGGGTATTAATACGCAGTATTTT
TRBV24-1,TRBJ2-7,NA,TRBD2,CATSDPGTSGYEQYF,TGTGCCACCAGTGATCCCGGGACTAGCGGTTACGAGCAGTACTTC
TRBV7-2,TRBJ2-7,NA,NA,CASSPAHLTPSYEQYF,TGTGCCAGCAGCCCCGCCCACCTGACTCCAAGCTACGAGCAGTACTTC
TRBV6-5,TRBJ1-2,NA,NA,CASSYGGRGGYTF,TGTGCCAGCAGTTACGGGGGGAGAGGTGGCTACACCTTC
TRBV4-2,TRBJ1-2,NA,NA,CASSQEIAYGYTF,TGTGCCAGCAGCCAAGAGATAGCCTATGGCTACACCTTC
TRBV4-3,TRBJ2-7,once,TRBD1,CASSYAGTGTYEQYF,TGCGCCAGCAGCTACGCCGGGACAGGAACCTACGAGCAGTACTTC